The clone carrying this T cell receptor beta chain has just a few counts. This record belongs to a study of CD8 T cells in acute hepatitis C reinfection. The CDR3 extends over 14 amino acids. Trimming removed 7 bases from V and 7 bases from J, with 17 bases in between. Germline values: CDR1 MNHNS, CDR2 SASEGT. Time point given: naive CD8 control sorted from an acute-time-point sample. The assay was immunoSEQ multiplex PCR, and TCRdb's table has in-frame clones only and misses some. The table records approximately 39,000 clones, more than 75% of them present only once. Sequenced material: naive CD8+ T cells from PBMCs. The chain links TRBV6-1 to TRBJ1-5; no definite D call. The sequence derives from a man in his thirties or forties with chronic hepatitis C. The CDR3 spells CASIRLSEEQPQHF. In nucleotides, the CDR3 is TGTGCCAGCATCCGTCTGAGTGAGGAACAGCCCCAGCATTTT.